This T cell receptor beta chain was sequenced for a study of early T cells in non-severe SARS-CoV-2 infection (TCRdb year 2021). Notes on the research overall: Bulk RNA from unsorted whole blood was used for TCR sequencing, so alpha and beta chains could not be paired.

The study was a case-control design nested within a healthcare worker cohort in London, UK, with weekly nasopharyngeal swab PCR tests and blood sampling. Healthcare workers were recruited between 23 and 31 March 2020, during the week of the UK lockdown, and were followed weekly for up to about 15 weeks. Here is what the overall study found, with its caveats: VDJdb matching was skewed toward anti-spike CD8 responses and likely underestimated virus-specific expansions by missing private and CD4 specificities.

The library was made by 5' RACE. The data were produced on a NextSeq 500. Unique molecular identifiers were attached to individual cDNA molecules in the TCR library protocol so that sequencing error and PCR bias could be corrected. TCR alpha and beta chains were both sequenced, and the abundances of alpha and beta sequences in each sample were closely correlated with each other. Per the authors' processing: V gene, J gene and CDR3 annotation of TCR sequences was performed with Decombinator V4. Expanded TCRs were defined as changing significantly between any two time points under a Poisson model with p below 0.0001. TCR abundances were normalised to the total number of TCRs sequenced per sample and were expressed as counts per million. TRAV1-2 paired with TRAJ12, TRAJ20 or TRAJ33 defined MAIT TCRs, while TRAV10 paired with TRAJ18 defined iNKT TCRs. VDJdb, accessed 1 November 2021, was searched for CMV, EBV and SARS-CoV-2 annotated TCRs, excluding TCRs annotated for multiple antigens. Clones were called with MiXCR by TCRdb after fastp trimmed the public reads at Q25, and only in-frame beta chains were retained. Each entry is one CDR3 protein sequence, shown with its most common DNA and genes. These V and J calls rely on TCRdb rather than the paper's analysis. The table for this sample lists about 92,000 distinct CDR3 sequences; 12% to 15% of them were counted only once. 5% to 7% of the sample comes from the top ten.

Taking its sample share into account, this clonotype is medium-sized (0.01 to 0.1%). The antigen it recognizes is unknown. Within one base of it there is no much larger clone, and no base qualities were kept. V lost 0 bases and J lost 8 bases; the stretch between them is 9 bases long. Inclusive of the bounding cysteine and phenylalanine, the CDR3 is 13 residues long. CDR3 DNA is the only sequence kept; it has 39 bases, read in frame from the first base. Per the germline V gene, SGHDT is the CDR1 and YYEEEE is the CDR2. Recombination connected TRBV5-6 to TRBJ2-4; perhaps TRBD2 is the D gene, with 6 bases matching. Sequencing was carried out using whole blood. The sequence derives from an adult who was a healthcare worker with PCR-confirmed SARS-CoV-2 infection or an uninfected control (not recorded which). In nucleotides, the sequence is TGTGCCAGCAGCTTGGACAGGAGGGACATTCAGTACTTC. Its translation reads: CASSLDRRDIQYF. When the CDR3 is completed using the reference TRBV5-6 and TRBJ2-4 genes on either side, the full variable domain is DAGVTQSPTHLIKTRGQQVTLRCSPKSGHDTVSWYQQALGQGPQFIFQYYEEEERQRGNFPDRFSGHQFPNYSSELNVNALLLGDSALYLCASSLDRRDIQYFGAGTRLSVL.